A selection of T cell receptor beta chains follows, all from one sample in a study of radiation and T cells in renal cell carcinoma. TCRdb's table, derived via immunoSEQ multiplex PCR, lists solely in-frame clones and lacks some. The table includes around 16,000 clones, over 60% detected once. Material: tumor tissue, obtained from a patient whose treatment included radiotherapy and nephrectomy. The receptors derive from a woman between 70 and 85 years old with renal cell carcinoma. Each CDR3 is given with its conserved first and last residue. The D gene is left open where the match is weak. Size values are once, few and many counts, or a class for expanded clones, and some rows have none.

CASSPSVGARTNEQFF TGTGCCAGCAGCCCGTCGGTCGGGGCCCGAACGAATGAGCAGTTCTTC TRBJ2-1 16 . TRBV4-2 .
CASSLSLGSKNIQYF TGTGCCAGCAGCCTATCGCTGGGGTCCAAAAACATTCAGTACTTC TRBJ2-4 15 . TRBV7-8 medium-sized
CASSESGEANTIYF TGTGCCAGCAGTGAATCGGGGGAGGCAAACACCATATATTTT TRBJ1-3 14 . TRBV25-1 .
CATSTRQGPYEQYF TGTGCCACCAGCACGAGACAGGGGCCGTACGAGCAGTACTTC TRBJ2-7 14 TRBD1 TRBV15 .
CASSKKTGASYGYTF TGTGCCAGCAGTAAAAAGACAGGGGCCAGTTATGGCTACACCTTC TRBJ1-2 15 TRBD1 TRBV6-4 few
CASSLPGISGNTIYF TGTGCCAGCAGCTTACCTGGGATCTCTGGAAACACCATATATTTT TRBJ1-3 15 . TRBV7-2 .
CASRTTGGNTEAFF TGTGCCAGTAGGACCACAGGGGGGAACACTGAAGCTTTCTTT TRBJ1-1 14 TRBD1 TRBV19 .
CASSQALGQIYEQYF TGCGCCAGCAGCCAAGCCCTGGGACAAATCTACGAGCAGTACTTC TRBJ2-7 15 . TRBV4-1 few
CASNPQYAQGAYEQYF TGTGCCAGCAACCCCCAATATGCACAGGGGGCGTACGAGCAGTACTTC TRBJ2-7 16 TRBD1 TRBV5-6 few
CATQPGSYGYTF TGTGCCACCCAGCCGGGCAGCTATGGCTACACCTTC TRBJ1-2 12 . TRBV2 .
CASSPDRGEDTQYF TGTGCCAGCAGTCCTGACAGGGGTGAAGATACGCAGTATTTT TRBJ2-3 14 TRBD1 TRBV27 .
CASSQDQGARLAGANTGELFF TGTGCCAGCAGCCAAGACCAGGGGGCACGGCTAGCGGGAGCGAACACCGGGGAGCTGTTTTTT TRBJ2-2 21 TRBD2 TRBV4-2 .
CASSLAGAGGDQPQHF TGTGCCAGCAGCTTAGCGGGAGCAGGGGGCGATCAGCCCCAGCATTTT TRBJ1-5 16 TRBD1 TRBV7-8 .
CASSLEQGGYNEQFF TGTGCCAGCAGCTTGGAACAGGGAGGGTACAATGAGCAGTTCTTC TRBJ2-1 15 . TRBV5-4 .
CASSISGGYTEAFF TGTGCCAGTAGCATTTCAGGGGGATACACTGAAGCTTTCTTT TRBJ1-1 14 TRBD1 TRBV19 few
CASSASQGATEAFF TGTGCCAGCAGTGCTTCTCAGGGGGCAACTGAAGCTTTCTTT TRBJ1-1 14 TRBD1 TRBV6-4 many
CASSASGGASTDTQYF TGTGCCAGCAGCGCCAGCGGGGGTGCTAGCACAGATACGCAGTATTTT TRBJ2-3 16 TRBD2 TRBV9 .
CASSPASGNTGELFF TGCGCCAGCAGCCCCGCTAGCGGGAACACCGGGGAGCTGTTTTTT TRBJ2-2 15 TRBD2 TRBV5-1 once
CAWTRAVNTEAFF TGTGCCTGGACTCGGGCAGTGAACACTGAAGCTTTCTTT TRBJ1-1 13 . TRBV30 .
CASSWTGGEDGGELFF TGTGCCAGCAGTTGGACAGGGGGCGAAGATGGCGGGGAGCTGTTTTTT TRBJ2-2 16 TRBD1 TRBV6-5 few
CASSQGTSGERETQYF TGTGCCAGCAGCCAAGGGACTAGCGGGGAGAGGGAGACCCAGTACTTC TRBJ2-5 16 TRBD2 TRBV11-2 .
CASSPRGFGELFF TGTGCCAGCTCACCACGGGGGTTCGGGGAGCTGTTTTTT TRBJ2-2 13 . TRBV18 .
CASSPDRAGANVLTF TGTGCCAGCTCACCGGACAGGGCTGGGGCCAACGTCCTGACTTTC TRBJ2-6 15 TRBD1 TRBV18 medium-sized
CASSLGGALWDYTF TGTGCCAGCAGCTTAGGGGGGGCCCTCTGGGACTACACCTTC TRBJ1-2 14 . TRBV11-2 .
CASSFRRETLISNEQFF TGTGCCAGCAGCTTTAGGCGGGAGACCCTAATCAGCAATGAGCAGTTCTTC TRBJ2-1 17 TRBD2 TRBV11-2 .
CASSPGDRQAEAQYF TGCGCCAGCAGCCCCGGGGACAGGCAGGCGGAGGCGCAGTATTTT TRBJ2-3 15 TRBD1 TRBV4-1 .
CASSEKGSSYNEQFF TGTGCCAGCAGTGAAAAAGGGAGCTCCTACAATGAGCAGTTCTTC TRBJ2-1 15 . TRBV2 .